This T cell receptor (beta chain) emerged from a study of sequential checkpoint blockade in melanoma. Study information: Patients were randomized 1:1 to nivolumab-then-ipilimumab or ipilimumab-then-nivolumab first-line.

Produced via immunoSEQ multiplex PCR; TCRdb's table is partial and in-frame only. The sample lists around 20,000 clones; 75% to 90% were seen once. Sample treatment: randomized to nivolumab then ipilimumab (arm A) or the reverse (arm B). DNA-damaging chemotherapy had not been given to any patient beforehand. Sorted cells were live CD3+CD8+, lacking CD19 and CD56, from PBMCs. This clonotype was obtained from a human donor with melanoma. Sequenced material: CD8+ T cells sorted from blood (inferred from file names), taken from a patient given nivolumab and ipilimumab in sequence.

CDR3 nucleotide sequence: TGTGCCAGCAGTTACAGAACAGGGGGCCGGAACACTGAAGCTTTCTTT. As protein: CASSYRTGGRNTEAFF. The chain joins TRBV6-5 to TRBJ1-1, with 9 bases aligning to TRBD1. The germline V gene encodes CDR1 MNHEY and CDR2 SVGAGI. V lost 2 bases, J lost 1 base, and 5 bases stayed unmatched. CDR3 length equals 16 residues.